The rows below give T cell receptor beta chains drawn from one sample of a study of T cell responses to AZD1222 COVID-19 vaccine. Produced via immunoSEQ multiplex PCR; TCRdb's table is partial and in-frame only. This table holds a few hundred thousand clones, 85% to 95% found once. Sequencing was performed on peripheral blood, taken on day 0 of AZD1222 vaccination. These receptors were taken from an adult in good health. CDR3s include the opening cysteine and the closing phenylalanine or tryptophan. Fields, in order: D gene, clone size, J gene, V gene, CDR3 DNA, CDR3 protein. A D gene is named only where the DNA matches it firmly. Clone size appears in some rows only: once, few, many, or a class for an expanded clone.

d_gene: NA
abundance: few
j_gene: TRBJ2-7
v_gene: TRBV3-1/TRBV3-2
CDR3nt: TGTGCCAGCAGCCAAGGACAGGTTCGATACGAGCAGTACTTC
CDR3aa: CASSQGQVRYEQYF

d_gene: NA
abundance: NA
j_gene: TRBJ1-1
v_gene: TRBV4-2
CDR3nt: TGTGCCAGCAGCGGGGAGCCCCTTGAACCTGAAGCTTTCTTT
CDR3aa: CASSGEPLEPEAFF

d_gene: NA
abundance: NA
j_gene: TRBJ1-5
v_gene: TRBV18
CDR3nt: TGTGCCAGCTCACACCTAGACAACAATCAGCCCCAGCATTTT
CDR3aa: CASSHLDNNQPQHF

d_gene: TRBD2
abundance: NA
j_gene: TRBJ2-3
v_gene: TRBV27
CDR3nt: TGTGCCAGCAGTTTATGGGGGAGAGGGACTAGCGGGAGCATGTATACGCAGTATTTT
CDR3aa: CASSLWGRGTSGSMYTQYF

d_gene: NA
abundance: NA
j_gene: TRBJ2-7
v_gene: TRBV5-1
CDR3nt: TGCGCCAGCAGCCCACAGACGGAAACCTACGAGCAGTACTTC
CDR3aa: CASSPQTETYEQYF

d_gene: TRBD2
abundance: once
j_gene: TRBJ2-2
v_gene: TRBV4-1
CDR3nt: TGCGCCAGCAGCTCTAGACTAGCGGCGAACACCGGGGAGCTGTTTTTT
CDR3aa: CASSSRLAANTGELFF

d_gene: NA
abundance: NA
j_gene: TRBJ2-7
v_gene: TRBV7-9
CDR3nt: TGTGCCAGCAGCTTCCCCAGGGGCATGCACGAGCAGTACTTC
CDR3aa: CASSFPRGMHEQYF

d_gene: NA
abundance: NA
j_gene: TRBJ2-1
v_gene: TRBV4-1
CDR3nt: TGCGCCAGCAGCCGAATAGTACGGTTGTTGTCCCACAATGAGCAGTTCTTC
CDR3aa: CASSRIVRLLSHNEQFF

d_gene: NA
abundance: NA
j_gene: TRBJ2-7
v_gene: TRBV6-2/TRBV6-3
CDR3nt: TGTGCCAGCAGTTATTCCAACTACGAGCAGTACTTC
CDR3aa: CASSYSNYEQYF

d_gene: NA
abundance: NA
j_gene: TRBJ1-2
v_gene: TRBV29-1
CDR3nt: TGCAGCGTTGGGGCGGATGACGATAATGGCTACACCTTC
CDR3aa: CSVGADDDNGYTF

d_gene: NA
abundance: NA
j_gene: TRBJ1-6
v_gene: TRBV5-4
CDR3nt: TGTGCCAGCAGCTTGGTTTTGGGGGGCGGGTTTAATTCACCCCTCCACTTT
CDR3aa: CASSLVLGGGFNSPLHF

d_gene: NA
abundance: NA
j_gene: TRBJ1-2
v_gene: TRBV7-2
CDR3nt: TGTGCCAGCAGCCCAGCAAACCCCTCGGGTGGCTACACCTTC
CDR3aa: CASSPANPSGGYTF

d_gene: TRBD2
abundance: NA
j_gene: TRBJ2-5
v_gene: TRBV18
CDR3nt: TGTGCCAGCTCACCACTGGGACTAATGCGGGGACTTGGGGCGGAGACCCAGTACTTC
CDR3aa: CASSPLGLMRGLGAETQYF